Each of the 8 T cell receptor beta chains below was sequenced from the same sample in a study of CD8+CD57+ T cells in acquired aplastic anemia. Using genomic DNA as the template, TCR beta VDJ and CDR3 profiling was carried out. From the reads, TCRdb called clonotypes with MiXCR, one entry per CDR3 protein. The sample has over 150,000 distinct CDR3 sequences; about half are singletons. What was sequenced was sorted CD4+, CD8+, or CD8+CD57+ T cells (not recorded which) from PBMCs. These receptors originate from a human donor in good health, serving as a control.

The chain joins TRBV5-1 to TRBJ2-7; unclear D gene. CDR3 length: 13 residues. Trimming cost V 1 base and J 0 bases, with 5 bases left between them. The germline gives CDR1 SGHRS, CDR2 YFSETQ. The CDR3 protein is CASSLFSSYEQYF. The DNA of the CDR3 is TGCGCCAGCAGCTTGTTTTCCTCCTACGAGCAGTACTTC.

V is TRBV25-1 and J is TRBJ2-5; 10 nucleotides align to TRBD2. Germline V CDR1 and CDR2: MGHDK, SYGVNS. The CDR3 is 16 amino acids. With 4 bases clipped from V and 2 bases from J, the junction kept 7 bases outside the gene matches. In DNA form, the CDR3 reads TGTGCCAGCAGTGTTGGACTAGCGGAGAGTCAAGAGACCCAGTACTTC. It is translated as CASSVGLAESQETQYF.

The chain joins TRBV9 to TRBJ2-5, with D maybe TRBD2 (5 bases). The CDR3 is 15 amino acids. V was trimmed by 3 bases and J by 0 bases, leaving 12 bases between them. The germline V gene encodes CDR1 SGDLS and CDR2 YYNGEE. CDR3 sequence: CASSAEAGNQETQYF. CDR3 sequence (DNA): TGTGCCAGCAGCGCCGAGGCGGGCAACCAAGAGACCCAGTACTTC.

The rearrangement uses TRBV28 and TRBJ2-3; D gene ambiguous. This CDR3 region has 14 residues. In germline, CDR1 is MDHEN, CDR2 SYDVKM. V shed 6 bases and J shed 7 bases, with 17 bases lying between them. The CDR3 DNA reads TGTGCCAGCAGCTTAGGGAACCCCCGAAATACGCAGTATTTT. It is translated as CASSLGNPRNTQYF.

This clonotype was seen ten or more times. V is TRBV7-2 and J is TRBJ2-3; D possibly corresponds to TRBD2 (5 bases). The germline CDR1 and CDR2 sequences are SGHTA and FQGNSA. Trimming took 5 bases from V and 4 from J, leaving 10 bases between them. The CDR3 is made up of 13 amino acids. CDR3 sequence: CASSAGMADTQYF. CDR3 DNA sequence: TGTGCCAGCAGCGCGGGCATGGCAGATACGCAGTATTTT.

This clonotype was picked up many times. The chain joins TRBV10-3 to TRBJ1-3; 7 bases map to TRBD1. This CDR3 has 14 residues. Trimming cost V 5 bases and J 1 base; bases outside gene matches: 2. Per germline, CDR1 ENHRY and CDR2 SYGVKD. CDR3 amino acids: CAISTGVSGNTIYF. The CDR3 DNA reads as TGTGCCATCAGTACAGGGGTTTCTGGAAACACCATATATTTT.

This clonotype was detected many times. The rearrangement links TRBV9 to TRBJ2-2; 8 bases are a match to TRBD1. V shed 4 bases and J 6 bases; nucleotides not matched to a gene: 8. Germline V lookup: CDR1 SGDLS, CDR2 YYNGEE. The CDR3 has 15 residues. The CDR3 here is CASSPEGQVAGELFF. The CDR3 region has the DNA TGTGCCAGCAGCCCCGAGGGACAGGTGGCCGGGGAGCTGTTTTTT.

The V call is TRBV7-2, the J call TRBJ1-2, with a possible D match to TRBD1 (5 bases). Per the germline V gene, CDR1 is SGHTA and CDR2 is FQGNSA. V was clipped by 9 bases and J by 8 bases, with 22 bases between them. The CDR3 spans 14 residues. DNA of the CDR3: TGTGCCAGTAGTATAGGGTCCTCAGGGTCCGGCTACACCTTC. Translation gives CASSIGSSGSGYTF.